This note documents a single T cell receptor (beta chain) sequence. Original data processing: Estimated nucleated cell counts came from reference gene primer amplification. Measured with immunoSEQ multiplex PCR; TCRdb has only the in-frame clones, and not every one. That table furnishes V, J and clone size, whereas the DNA furnished D and trimming. The sample has under 350,000 clones, about four fifths seen once; the top ten hold over 9%. Losses at the gene ends were 3 bases for V and 7 bases for J; bases not matched to a gene: 4. Looked up from germline, CDR1 is SGHNT and CDR2 is YENEEA. The CDR3 contains 14 residues. The data originate from a study of blood T cell repertoires in COVID-19.

The chain links TRBV11-3 to TRBJ2-7, with TRBD1 identical over 12 bases. The sample comprised peripheral blood. The sequence came from a woman aged 45-59 years who had recovered from COVID-19. The CDR3 DNA reads as TGTGCCAGCAGCTTGGGACAGGGGGCGAGGGAGCAGTACTTC. Amino acids: CASSLGQGAREQYF.